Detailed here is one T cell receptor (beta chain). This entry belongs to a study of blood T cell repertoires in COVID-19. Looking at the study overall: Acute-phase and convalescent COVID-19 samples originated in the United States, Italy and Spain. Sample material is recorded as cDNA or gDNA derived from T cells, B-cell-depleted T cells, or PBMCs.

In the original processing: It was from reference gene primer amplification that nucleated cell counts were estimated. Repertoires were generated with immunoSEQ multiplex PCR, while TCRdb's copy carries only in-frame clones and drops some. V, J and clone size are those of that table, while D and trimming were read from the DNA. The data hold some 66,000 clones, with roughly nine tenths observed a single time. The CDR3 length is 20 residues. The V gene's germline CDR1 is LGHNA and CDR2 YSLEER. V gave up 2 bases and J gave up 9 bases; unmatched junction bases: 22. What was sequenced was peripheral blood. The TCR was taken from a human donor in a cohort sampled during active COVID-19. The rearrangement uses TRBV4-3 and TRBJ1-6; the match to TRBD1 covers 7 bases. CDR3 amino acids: CASSQSPAWDRTGDGSPLHF. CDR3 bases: TGCGCCAGCAGCCAATCCCCGGCTTGGGACCGTACAGGGGATGGTTCACCCCTCCACTTT.